Presented here are 5 T cell receptor beta chains from one specimen sequenced in a study of T cells after posttransplantation cyclophosphamide. TCRdb's table, derived via immunoSEQ multiplex PCR, lists solely in-frame clones and lacks some. The sample holds fewer than 25,000 clones, 86% seen once. The sequencing sample was made of PBMCs. These receptor sequences come from a woman aged 60 to 75 with a blood cancer, CMV-positive, and with a related stem cell donor.

The chain uses TRBV5-8 and TRBJ1-2; perhaps TRBD1 as D (6 bases). Trimming took 6 bases from V and 4 from J, leaving 19 bases between them. This CDR3 region has 15 residues. Germline CDR1 is SGHTS and CDR2 is YDEGEE. The CDR3 sequence is CASTPGQKVVYGYTF. CDR3 sequence (DNA): TGTGCCAGCACCCCGGGACAAAAAGTAGTCTATGGCTACACCTTC.

The table lists this clone with a few counts. The genes are TRBV6-1 and TRBJ2-5; D possibly corresponds to TRBD2 (5 bases). CDR1 and CDR2 (germline): MNHNS, SASEGT. V was pared by 5 bases and J by 5 bases, with 12 bases between. The CDR3 is made up of 13 amino acids. This CDR3 is CASSLEGAETQYF. DNA of the CDR3: TGTGCCAGCAGTTTAGAGGGTGCGGAGACCCAGTACTTC.

The rearrangement links TRBV6-6 to TRBJ1-3; D not resolved. Trimming pared 6 bases from V and 0 bases from J, leaving 15 bases between. CDR3 length: 16 residues. Germline V CDR1 and CDR2: MNHNY, SVGAGI (reference sequence). CDR3 coding DNA: TGTGCCAGCAGCGACTACAGAGACAACTCTGGAAACACCATATATTTT. Translated: CASSDYRDNSGNTIYF.

The chain links TRBV27 to TRBJ1-5; possibly TRBD1 for D (5 bases). This CDR3 has 15 amino acids. The V end lost 5 bases, the J end lost 3 bases, and 14 bases lay between the germline ends. CDR1 and CDR2 (germline): MNHEY, SMNVEV (reference sequence). The DNA for the CDR3 is TGTGCCAGCAGTCCGCGGGGGGGGGTCAATCAGCCCCAGCATTTT. Translation: CASSPRGGVNQPQHF.

This chain uses TRBV5-6 with TRBJ1-3; D is undetermined. CDR1 SGHDT and CDR2 YYEEEE come from the germline V gene. V was trimmed by 3 bases and J by 0 bases, leaving 10 bases between them. The CDR3 length is 15 residues. CDR3 protein: CASSWALGSGNTIYF. CDR3 nucleotide sequence: TGTGCCAGCAGCTGGGCATTGGGCTCTGGAAACACCATATATTTT.